Listed here are 24 T cell receptor beta chains from one sample, sequenced in a study of cytotoxic CD8 clonotypes in ibrutinib-treated CLL. Sequencing was performed with immunoSEQ multiplex PCR; in TCRdb, only in-frame clones are kept and a portion is missing. The sample records some 47,000 clones, around 60% being singletons. This material consisted of PBMCs, taken after 24 months of ibrutinib treatment. The receptors were gathered from a human donor with chronic lymphocytic leukemia.

The V and J genes are TRBV10-3 and TRBJ2-1, with a tentative D call TRBD1 (5 bases). The CDR3 is 14 amino acids. Germline V gene sequence: CDR1 ENHRY, CDR2 SYGVKD. Between the trimmed V and J ends, which lost 6 bases and 0 bases, there was a span of 9 bases. The CDR3 loop reads CAISTQGSYNEQFF. CDR3 nucleotides: TGTGCCATCAGCACCCAGGGCTCCTACAATGAGCAGTTCTTC.

CDR3 sequence (DNA): TGTGCCAGCAGCTTGGAGGGGGTCCGCTCCTACGAGCAGTACTTC. It encodes CASSLEGVRSYEQYF. The chain joins TRBV5-4 to TRBJ2-5; D is possibly TRBD1 (6 bases). Near its end, the DNA agrees better with TRBJ2-7, so the J call may be wrong. Germline-derived CDR1 and CDR2 are SGHNT and YYREEE (reference sequence). There are 15 residues in the CDR3.

This rearrangement joins TRBV5-1 to TRBJ2-2; D is ambiguous. The CDR3 extends over 15 amino acids. V lost 1 base and J 4 bases, leaving 11 bases between the germline ends. CDR1 is SGHRS, CDR2 YFSETQ, per germline. The CDR3 nucleotides read TGCGCCAGCAGCTTGAGTGTTTCGGGCACCGGGGAGCTGTTTTTT. This translates into CASSLSVSGTGELFF.

The chain carries TRBV19 and TRBJ2-7; D gene uncertain. Germline V gene sequence: CDR1 LNHDA, CDR2 SQIVND (reference sequence). Trimming pared 3 bases from V and 3 bases from J, leaving 15 bases between. CDR3 length: 15 amino acids. CDR3 nucleotide sequence: TGTGCCAGTAGTATGAGTTTTAGTTCGCTCTACGAGCAGTACTTC. Its translation is CASSMSFSSLYEQYF.

In this sample, this clone turned up many times. This chain uses TRBV7-9 with TRBJ1-3; D unresolved. The CDR3 loop spans 16 amino acids. Germline V CDR1 and CDR2: SEHNR, FQNEAQ (reference sequence). The ends were cut back, 1 base at V and 0 bases at J, with 10 bases in the middle. The CDR3: CASSLDRVDSGNTIYF. For the CDR3, the DNA is TGTGCCAGCAGCTTAGATCGGGTCGACTCTGGAAACACCATATATTTT.

The V gene is TRBV2, the J gene TRBJ1-1, with D perhaps matching TRBD1 (5 bases). This CDR3 region has 14 residues. Germline V gene data show CDR1 as SNHLY and CDR2 as FYNNEI. Trimming took 5 bases from V and 4 from J, leaving 14 bases between them. DNA for the CDR3: TGTGCCAGCAGTCTGGCCAGGGTCGGCACTGAAGCTTTCTTT. Translated, it gives CASSLARVGTEAFF.

J is TRBJ2-2 and V is TRBV5-1; possible D gene TRBD2, 7 bases. The CDR3 is 16 residues long. The V end lost 0 bases, the J end lost 4 bases, and 13 bases lay between the germline ends. CDR1 is SGHRS, CDR2 YFSETQ, per germline. The CDR3 loop is CASSLASGGRTGELFF. The CDR3 bases are TGCGCCAGCAGCTTGGCTTCCGGGGGGCGCACCGGGGAGCTGTTTTTT.

The chain is built from TRBV2 and TRBJ2-3; TRBD2 matches 8 bases. This CDR3 spans 17 amino acids. Germline CDR1 SNHLY, CDR2 FYNNEI. The trim removed 5 bases at V and 0 bases at J, leaving 10 bases unmatched. CDR3 coding DNA: TGTGCCAGCAGTCGGGCTAGCGGGCCGGCTAGCACAGATACGCAGTATTTT. Amino acids: CASSRASGPASTDTQYF. The full variable domain, in which reference TRBV2 and TRBJ2-3 provide the parts outside the CDR3, is EPEVTQTPSHQVTQMGQEVILRCVPISNHLYFYWYRQILGQKVEFLVSFYNNEISEKSEIFDDQFSVERPDGSNFTLKIRSTKLEDSAMYFCASSRASGPASTDTQYFGPGTRLTVL.

The chain has TRBV2 and TRBJ1-1; TRBD1 might be the D (6 bases). There are 15 residues in the CDR3. Trimming took off 3 bases at V and 3 bases at J, with 14 bases between the two ends. In germline, CDR1 is SNHLY, CDR2 FYNNEI. CDR3 coding DNA: TGTGCCAGCAGTGAGGGGGGCGCTTGGGACACTGAAGCTTTCTTT. Its translation: CASSEGGAWDTEAFF.

The chain couples TRBV19 to TRBJ2-7; the D is unclear. The CDR3 extends over 13 amino acids. Germline CDR1 LNHDA, CDR2 SQIVND (reference sequence). Trimming removed 2 bases at V and 5 bases at J, with 10 bases between. The CDR3 reads CASSIYGKNEQYF. CDR3 in DNA: TGTGCCAGTAGTATATACGGCAAGAACGAGCAGTACTTC.

This clone showed up just a few times. The chain is built from TRBV6-1 and TRBJ2-5; a possible D gene is TRBD1 (5 bases). The CDR3 spans 14 residues. Germline CDR1 MNHNS, CDR2 SASEGT. The ends were cut back, 6 bases at V and 0 bases at J, with 11 bases in the middle. CDR3 protein: CASRIQEYQETQYF. In DNA, the CDR3 is TGTGCCAGCAGGATACAGGAGTACCAAGAGACCCAGTACTTC.

Many counts were recorded for this clone. The chain couples TRBV9 to TRBJ1-1; perhaps TRBD1 as D (6 bases). The length of the CDR3 is 15 residues. The germline V and J ends were trimmed by 3 bases and 4 bases, with 16 bases remaining between them. Germline lookup yields CDR1 SGDLS and CDR2 YYNGEE. CDR3 nucleotides: TGTGCCAGCAGCGGAAACAGGGTGTCCGGCACTGAAGCTTTCTTT. Protein product: CASSGNRVSGTEAFF.

The chain recombines TRBV6-5 with TRBJ1-1, with D possibly being TRBD1 (5 bases). Germline V CDR1 and CDR2: MNHEY, SVGAGI. The CDR3 consists of 11 residues. The CDR3 sequence is CAAGLNTEAFF. The CDR3 DNA sequence: TGTGCAGCAGGGTTAAACACTGAAGCTTTCTTT.

This chain joins TRBV19 and TRBJ1-6; no definite D call. The germline V gene has CDR1 LNHDA and CDR2 SQIVND (reference sequence). V was clipped by 3 bases and J by 7 bases, with 13 bases between them. The CDR3 runs to 15 residues. The CDR3 spells CASSMVAAANSPLHF. CDR3 in DNA: TGTGCCAGTAGTATGGTGGCCGCGGCAAATTCACCCCTCCACTTT.

The CDR3 region is CASSLQGANYGYTF. In nucleotides, the CDR3 is TGTGCCAGCAGTCTCCAGGGGGCCAACTATGGCTACACCTTC. The rearrangement uses TRBV6-6 and TRBJ1-2; 8 bases are shared with TRBD1. From germline, CDR1 is MNHNY and CDR2 SVGAGI (reference sequence). CDR3 length: 14 residues. V dropped 5 bases and J dropped 2; count of bases not matched to a gene: 4.

This chain uses TRBV29-1 with TRBJ2-5, with TRBD2 matching 8 bases. The V gene end was trimmed by 1 base and the J gene end by 5 bases; junction bases not matched to a gene: 9. This CDR3 region has 15 residues. Germline V gene sequence: CDR1 SQVTM, CDR2 ANQGSEA. The CDR3 region has the DNA TGCAGCGTTGAAGCGGGGGGGCTAGCGGGTGAGACCCAGTACTTC. Protein sequence: CSVEAGGLAGETQYF.

The chain combines TRBV2 with TRBJ2-5, with a weak D call TRBD2 (6 bases). V was shortened by 6 bases and J by 5 bases, with 25 bases between the two germline ends. The CDR3 runs to 17 residues. Germline V CDR1 and CDR2: SNHLY, FYNNEI. The CDR3, as DNA: TGTGCCAGCAGCTATTTACCCCGACCCACCCGGGGGGAGACCCAGTACTTC. Translating gives CASSYLPRPTRGETQYF.

The chain recombines TRBV20-1 with TRBJ2-5; perhaps TRBD2 as D (6 bases). V was clipped by 3 bases and J by 5 bases, with 7 bases between them. The CDR3 loop spans 11 amino acids. Looked up from germline, CDR1 is DFQATT and CDR2 is SNEGSKA (reference sequence). CDR3 amino acids: CSAREGETQYF. In DNA, the CDR3 is TGCAGTGCTAGGGAGGGGGAGACCCAGTACTTC.

This clone was counted at least ten times. The rearrangement joins TRBV5-4 to TRBJ2-5, with TRBD2 matching 9 bases. J gave up 5 bases and V 4 bases, and 12 bases lay outside the gene matches. The length of the CDR3 is 16 residues. Germline V gives CDR1 SGHNT, CDR2 YYREEE (reference sequence). The CDR3 DNA is TGTGCCAGCAGCCAACAAGGGGCGGGGGGGCCTGAGACCCAGTACTTC. The encoded protein is CASSQQGAGGPETQYF.

The V and J genes are TRBV19 and TRBJ1-1, with 10 bases that match TRBD1. Germline assignment: CDR1 LNHDA and CDR2 SQIVND (reference sequence). Trimming took 5 bases from V and 4 from J; bases not matched to a gene: 7. This CDR3 contains 15 residues. The CDR3 sequence: CASSGGQGRGTEAFF. The CDR3 coding sequence is TGTGCCAGTAGTGGGGGACAGGGGAGAGGCACTGAAGCTTTCTTT.

CDR3 amino acids: CASSLGTSGGTYNEQFF. Written as DNA, the CDR3 is TGCGCCAGCAGCCTTGGGACTAGCGGGGGGACTTACAATGAGCAGTTCTTC. V gene TRBV5-1 combines with J gene TRBJ2-1; 15 bases align to TRBD2. This CDR3 comprises 17 residues. CDR1 and CDR2 from the germline V gene are SGHRS and YFSETQ. The V segment lost 4 bases and the J segment 4 bases; nucleotides outside the gene matches: 6.

This clone is a singleton in its sample. The chain's CDR3 is CASSLGGGYTDTQYF. In DNA, the CDR3 is TGTGCCAGCAGCTTAGGTGGGGGGTACACAGATACGCAGTATTTT. The gene calls are TRBV11-3 and TRBJ2-3; tentative D call: TRBD2 (6 bases). Trimming removed 1 base at V and 2 bases at J, with 10 bases between. Germline assignment: CDR1 SGHNT and CDR2 YENEEA. This CDR3 spans 15 amino acids.

The CDR3 loop reads CATSRDGQIGPYYGYTF. The DNA for the CDR3 is TGTGCCACCAGCAGAGATGGACAGATAGGCCCCTACTATGGCTACACCTTC. The J gene is TRBJ1-2, the V gene TRBV15, with D maybe TRBD1 (6 bases). V dropped 0 bases and J dropped 3 bases, with 17 bases sitting between them. The CDR3 contains 17 residues. Germline V gives CDR1 LNHNV, CDR2 YYDKDF (reference sequence).

The gene calls are TRBV2 and TRBJ1-2; D call uncertain. Trimming pared 7 bases from V and 4 bases from J, leaving 16 bases between. Germline CDR1 SNHLY, CDR2 FYNNEI. The CDR3 runs to 14 residues. Here the CDR3 reads CASKATAAIYGYTF. As DNA, the CDR3 is TGTGCCAGCAAGGCAACAGCGGCAATCTATGGCTACACCTTC.